This TCR beta chain was documented in a study of shared clonotypes between healthy human individuals. Some clones are missing from TCRdb's copy, which holds only in-frame ones; the method was immunoSEQ multiplex PCR. The sample records about 690,000 clones, about nine tenths being singletons. V shed 5 bases and J 6 bases; nucleotides not matched to a gene: 4. The CDR3 runs 15 residues. Germline V gives CDR1 MNHEY, CDR2 SMNVEV (reference sequence). This clone was seen only once. The sample contains more than one DNA sequence encoding this CDR3. Sequencing used memory CD8+ T cells from PBMCs. Subset noted: CD45RO+ cells pooled with CCR7-negative TemRA cells. This sequence was found in a man in his late teens or twenties in good health. Some clones in this sample may be carry-over from other donors' samples. The chain is built from TRBV27 and TRBJ2-1; 13 bases agree with TRBD2. CDR3 residues: CASSPLAGGGNEQFF. CDR3 DNA: TGTGCCAGCAGTCCACTAGCGGGAGGGGGCAATGAGCAGTTCTTC.